A single sample gave rise to the 5 T cell receptor beta chains below, sequenced in a study of T cells expressing NK-cell markers. TCRdb reprocessed the 5' RACE reads and stores each CDR3 protein as one record, lacking DNA. The sample table includes 500,000 to 700,000 distinct CDR3 sequences. Sequencing was carried out using blood T cells: a sorted CD56 or NKG2C T cell subset, CD4+ or CD8+ T cells, or bulk PBMC T cells (not recorded which). These TCRs come from a man in his late teens or twenties in good health.

The CDR3 protein is CASSPFRGAPPYKQFF. The chain is built from TRBV7-2 and TRBJ2-1; TCRdb's D call, TRBD1, is unchecked because there is no DNA. The CDR3 runs to 16 residues. Germline CDR1 and CDR2: SGHTA and FQGNSA.

The chain carries TRBV4-1 and TRBJ2-1; TCRdb picks TRBD2, but there is no DNA to check that call. Germline V CDR1 and CDR2: MGHRA, YSYEKL. CDR3 length: 21 residues. The CDR3 sequence is CASSQAGPWGGTTSGYNEQFF.

This rearrangement joins TRBV20-1 to TRBJ2-7; TCRdb lists TRBD1, though no DNA is available to test this call. CDR1 and CDR2 (germline): DFQATT, SNEGSKA (reference sequence). The CDR3 extends over 14 amino acids. CDR3 sequence: CSARGGDYPYEQYF.

The V call is TRBV12-3 or TRBV12-4, the J call TRBJ2-3; TCRdb's D call of TRBD2 is untestable without DNA. This CDR3 is 16 amino acids long. CDR3 loop: CASRPGTARGMDTQYF.

This rearrangement joins TRBV2 to TRBJ2-4; the D gene TCRdb calls, TRBD1, cannot be checked with no DNA. The CDR3 consists of 14 residues. The germline V gene has CDR1 SNHLY and CDR2 FYNNEI. The CDR3 sequence: CASKGDSPIGIQYF.